Sequencing of this T cell receptor (beta chain) was carried out in a study of cytomegalovirus exposure and HLA in healthy donors. PCR amplification relied on 60 Vbeta primers (plus 13 Jbeta primers). Sequenced by immunoSEQ multiplex PCR; TCRdb stores in-frame clones only, minus some. The table has about 100,000 clones, around 60% seen once; the top ten hold 3.8%. Broader study findings: Donors were assumed by presence/absence analyses to have roughly uniform sequencing depth. Earlier analysis yielded a pattern in which most TCR beta V segments were productive about 87% or about 30% of the time.

As to this clone: What it binds is not known.

The ends lost 3 bases at V and 5 bases at J; junction bases unmatched: 3. Germline V lookup: CDR1 ENHRY, CDR2 SYGVKD. The CDR3 runs 14 residues. The genes are TRBV10-3 and TRBJ2-1; 8 bases agree with TRBD2. The clonotype comes from a man in his thirties or forties in good health and CMV-seropositive. Material: PBMCs. The CDR3 loop reads CAISDGGGNNEQFF. In DNA, the CDR3 is TGTGCCATCAGTGACGGGGGGGGGAACAATGAGCAGTTCTTC.